This T cell receptor beta chain was recorded in a study of identical twins (dated by TCRdb to about 2016). Study-wide context: TCR alpha and beta repertoires from monozygotic twins, unrelated adults of various ages and cord blood were deep-sequenced to test whether fetal clonotypes persist. To rule out contamination, replicate twin experiments were performed at different times with different library preparation protocols.

The sample holds many counts of this clonotype. What this receptor recognizes is not known. Per-base quality was not reported, and no clone a single base away is much larger than it. Every donor was a healthy Caucasian. Three pairs of female monozygotic twins, all aged about 18 to 29 years, made up the twin cohort. CD4+ and CD8+ T cell populations were isolated with positive isolation kits from Invitrogen. Its CDR3 holds 15 amino acids, cysteine through phenylalanine. Only the CDR3 region is kept as DNA, spanning 45 bases read in frame from base 1. V sheds 3 bases and J sheds 2 bases, leaving 13 bases between their ends. From a lookup of the germline V gene (reference sequence), CDR1 and CDR2 are SEHNR and FQNEAQ. General conclusions and limits of the study: Invariant T cells such as MAIT and iNKT could partly confound zero-insertion analyses, though diverse VJ usage argued against this for most clonotypes. Out-of-frame TCR alpha sequences shared between twins showed an excess of low generation-probability sequences compared with coincidental sharing between unrelated individuals. Abundant cord blood beta clonotypes carried fewer insertions; young adult naive repertoires showed a weaker similar trend, while memory repertoires showed none. Conclusions relied on cross-sectional statistical analysis, since the same donors could not be followed over many years. Excess twin sharing in beta out-of-frame sequences was weaker because fewer shared sequences lowered the signal-to-noise ratio. In monozygotic twins, out-of-frame TCR alpha sharing was systematically underestimated by recombination models, although the models agreed with sharing between unrelated individuals.

The method was 5' RACE. Sequencing was carried out with an Illumina HiSeq 2000. Template switching added a universal primer binding site, and the final cDNA carried a unique molecular identifier that allowed TCR cDNA molecules to be counted accurately. First-strand cDNA for TCR alpha and beta chains was synthesized from specific primers in the conserved constant-segment region. To control for contamination, each cDNA library was double barcoded with a SMART-Mk sample barcode plus Illumina barcodes. TruSeq adapter sequences along with Illumina sample barcodes were introduced in two successive PCR steps. Sequencing of the TCR alpha and beta cDNA libraries was done on the Illumina HiSeq platform using custom primers. On the study's bioinformatics: MiGEC processed the raw reads to extract unique molecular identifiers, while MiXCR was used to determine the CDR3 positions. For each individual, recombination models were inferred using an EM algorithm with the repgenHMM and IGoR tools. The tcR package in R was used for shared clonotype analysis, with sharing normalized by the product of cloneset sizes. To study raw recombination without the effects of thymic and clonal selection, out-of-frame nonproductive sequences were analyzed. Using fastp at Q25 and MiXCR, TCRdb reprocessed the public reads and kept productive beta chains. Records with the same CDR3 protein are collapsed into one entry carrying the most frequent genes and DNA. These V and J calls are TCRdb output, not the study's own analysis. This sample lists approximately 500,000 distinct CDR3 sequences; around 24% were detected once. Roughly 2.8% of the sample belongs to the ten largest clones.

The same sample was also studied in work on T cells expressing NK-cell markers. The second study's authors report: About 8 donors provided sorted CD3+CD56+NKG2C+, CD3+CD56+NKG2C- and CD3+CD56-NKG2C+ T-cell subsets, whose TCR beta-chain repertoires were profiled. Among the eight sequenced donors, only one was HCMV-seronegative, while the other seven were HCMV-seropositive. To restrict sorting to alphabetaTCR-expressing T cells, an anti-gammadeltaTCR antibody was added in several experiments. In several donors, the dominant CD3+CD56+NKG2C+ clonotypes were found to rank among the top 10 CD8+ clonotypes and to make up 1.0-7.0% of CD8+ T cells. Those dominant clonotypes were again the most abundant among CD3+CD56-NKG2C+ cells in a few donors, at about 28.3-60.1%. Whether the expanded NKG2C-expressing T cell clones were specific for HCMV antigens remained unclear. All eight donors whose samples were sequenced were randomly selected healthy volunteers, three of them men and five women. A commercial ELISA kit detecting HCMV-specific IgG in serum was used to determine HCMV serostatus. MIGEC handled demultiplexing of the reads and grouping by UMI, while MiTCR was used to assemble and quantify clonotypes. To exclude erroneous sequences, only TCR cDNA sequences supported by at least two reads were retained. Downstream repertoire analysis used the tcR package, and clonotypes were matched across fractions by CDR3 nucleotide sequence plus V segment. Antigen specificity was annotated against VDJdb with VDJmatch, allowing one amino acid substitution in CDR3.

The sample was CD4+ T cells sorted from blood. The receptor chain draws on TRBV7-9 and TRBJ2-5, with TRBD1 perhaps the D gene, on 6 matching bases. This sequence was found in a woman aged 18-29 years in good health. The DNA sequence is as follows: TGTGCCAGCAGCTTGTCACAGGGAAATCAAGAGACCCAGTACTTC. Its protein is CASSLSQGNQETQYF.